This T cell receptor (beta chain) was sequenced for a study of spatial heterogeneity in lung cancer. At the level of the study: The count of detected beta-chain sequences consistently exceeded that of alpha-chain sequences.

The library protocol tagged each TCR cDNA with a unique molecular identifier. Each CDR3 protein gets one entry after TCRdb re-called the 5' RACE reads with MiXCR. Of about 8,100 distinct CDR3 sequences listed, under 15% are singletons. This clonotype is judged medium-sized (0.01 to 0.1%). Its antigen is currently unknown. This beta chain is an unintended read in a library built for alpha chains; its size means little. As to time point: sample taken at primary tumor resection. Researchers sequenced whole RNA taken from tumor, nontumor lung or frozen PBMC without sorting. Study-level findings and limits: Tumor T cell coverage was estimated at around 7% for alpha and more than 11% for beta chains. Mutation tallies in tumors tracked expanded intratumoral alpha and beta TCR counts.

V trimming: 2 bases; J trimming: 4 bases; junction bases outside the gene matches: 8. The length of the CDR3 is 16 residues. From germline, CDR1 is SGHAT and CDR2 FQNNGV. Material: lung tumor tissue, obtained at surgery. The sequence was obtained from a male donor with early-stage non-small cell lung cancer. The chain employs TRBV11-2 and TRBJ2-5; TRBD1 matches 9 bases. CDR3 region: CASSLRTRDRAETQYF. CDR3 nucleotide sequence: TGTGCCAGCAGCTTACGCACCCGGGACAGGGCAGAGACCCAGTACTTC. Together with reference TRBV11-2 and TRBJ2-5, the CDR3 gives the full variable domain: EAGVAQSPRYKIIEKRQSVAFWCNPISGHATLYWYQQILGQGPKLLIQFQNNGVVDDSQLPKDRFSAERLKGVDSTLKIQPAKLEDSAVYLCASSLRTRDRAETQYFGPGTRLLVL.